Shown below are 16 T cell receptor beta chains from a single sample sequenced in a study of CD8+ T cells in alopecia areata. Sequencing used cDNA as its template, made by extracting RNA and reverse transcribing it. Profiling relied on immunoSEQ multiplex PCR, and the TCRdb table lists in-frame clones only, not all of them. This sample has 150,000 or so clones, with around 50% found just once. The sequenced sample was CD8+ T cells sorted from blood, obtained at week 0. These receptors all come from a human donor with alopecia areata.

V and J are TRBV5-6 and TRBJ1-1; D not resolved. Trimming removed 0 bases at V and 1 base at J, with 7 bases between. In germline, CDR1 is SGHDT, CDR2 YYEEEE. This CDR3 has 14 amino acids. The CDR3 loop is CASSLVSGNTEAFF. The CDR3 coding sequence is TGTGCCAGCAGCTTGGTATCAGGGAACACTGAAGCTTTCTTT.

The chain combines TRBV7-9 with TRBJ2-4; no definite D call. Trimming stripped 5 bases from V and 0 bases from J, with 14 bases between. Germline CDR1 is SEHNR and CDR2 is FQNEAQ (reference sequence). The CDR3 is made up of 16 amino acids. The DNA of the CDR3 is TGTGCCAGCAGCATAACCCACGGGCTAGCCAAAAACATTCAGTACTTC. Its translation: CASSITHGLAKNIQYF.

This chain joins TRBV11-2 and TRBJ2-4; D could derive from TRBD1 or TRBD2 (6 bases each). The CDR3 is 18 amino acids. Per the germline V gene, CDR1 is SGHAT and CDR2 is FQNNGV. The V and J ends lost 2 bases and 6 bases respectively, with 23 bases between them. CDR3 in DNA: TGTGCCAGCAGCTTAAAAGTCCTTGGGACAACCGGGGGAAACATTCAGTACTTC. It specifies CASSLKVLGTTGGNIQYF.

A few counts support this clone. The chain's CDR3 is CASSLDGTGTDTQYF. CDR3 nucleotide sequence: TGTGCCAGCAGCTTAGATGGGACAGGCACAGATACGCAGTATTTT. This chain joins TRBV7-3 and TRBJ2-3, with TRBD1 matching 7 bases. This CDR3 is built from 15 residues. J gave up 1 base and V 2 bases, and 3 bases lay outside the gene matches. Germline values: CDR1 SGHTA, CDR2 FQGTGA.

The chain carries TRBV4-3 and TRBJ2-7, with D possibly being TRBD2 (5 bases). The CDR3 extends over 15 amino acids. Germline CDR1 reads LGHNA; CDR2 reads YSLEER. Trimming cost V 3 bases and J 1 base, with 13 bases left between them. The CDR3, as DNA: TGCGCCAGCAGCCAGGCTATGACTACTTCCTACGAGCAGTACTTC. It is translated as CASSQAMTTSYEQYF.

The CDR3 loop is CASSIGGDEQYF. The CDR3, as DNA: TGTGCCAGCAGCATTGGAGGGGACGAGCAGTACTTC. The chain carries TRBV7-9 and TRBJ2-7, with D possibly matching TRBD2 (6 bases). The germline V and J ends were trimmed by 5 bases and 5 bases, with 10 bases remaining between them. This CDR3 has 12 residues. Germline V CDR1 and CDR2: SEHNR, FQNEAQ (reference sequence).

This rearrangement joins TRBV29-1 to TRBJ1-4, with unresolved D. Trimming cost V 8 bases and J 0 bases, with 10 bases left between them. This CDR3 is 13 amino acids long. The germline gives CDR1 SQVTM, CDR2 ANQGSEA. CDR3 DNA sequence: TGCAGCATCCCAGCAGCAACTAATGAAAAACTGTTTTTT. Its protein is CSIPAATNEKLFF.

The J gene is TRBJ2-7, the V gene TRBV4-3; TRBD1 might be the D (5 bases). Trimming pared 0 bases from V and 6 bases from J, leaving 9 bases between. CDR3 size: 13 residues. From germline, CDR1 is LGHNA and CDR2 YSLEER. The CDR3: CASSQDRDREQYF. The CDR3 coding sequence is TGCGCCAGCAGCCAAGACAGGGATCGCGAGCAGTACTTC.

This clone was seen a single time. The chain is built from TRBV7-2 and TRBJ1-2, with 7 positions matching TRBD1. Germline CDR1 and CDR2: SGHTA and FQGNSA. CDR3 length: 17 amino acids. With 4 bases clipped from V and 0 bases from J, the junction kept 11 bases outside the gene matches. For the CDR3, the DNA is TGTGCCAGCAGCTCCGACAGGGAGGGGTTAGCTAACTATGGCTACACCTTC. As protein: CASSSDREGLANYGYTF.

This clone was counted many times. This chain uses TRBV29-1 with TRBJ2-1; TRBD1 is a possible D gene (5 bases). The V and J ends lost 6 bases and 5 bases respectively, with 8 bases between them. The germline CDR1 and CDR2 sequences are SQVTM and ANQGSEA. This CDR3 contains 11 residues. CDR3 nucleotides: TGCAGCGTCCGACAGAACAATGAGCAGTTCTTC. It encodes CSVRQNNEQFF.

This clone was picked up a small number of times. This rearrangement joins TRBV5-6 to TRBJ2-7, with TRBD1 identical over 10 bases. From germline, CDR1 is SGHDT and CDR2 YYEEEE. This CDR3 contains 14 residues. V was clipped by 4 bases and J by 2 bases; unmatched bases: 3. The DNA of the CDR3 is TGTGCCAGCAGCCAAGGACAGGGGGCCTACGAGCAGTACTTC. It specifies CASSQGQGAYEQYF.

The V call is TRBV27, the J call TRBJ1-5, with D uncertain. Germline CDR1 MNHEY, CDR2 SMNVEV (reference sequence). V lost 2 bases to trimming and J lost 7 bases, with 12 bases between them. The CDR3 loop spans 14 amino acids. CDR3 loop: CASSLSSGGQPQHF. CDR3 DNA: TGTGCCAGCAGTTTAAGCAGTGGAGGGCAGCCCCAGCATTTT.

This clone has at least ten counts. This rearrangement joins TRBV13 to TRBJ2-1; D unresolved. The length of the CDR3 is 17 residues. V was shortened by 0 bases and J by 0 bases, with 12 bases between the two germline ends. Germline V gene lookup returns CDR1 PRHDT and CDR2 FYEKMQ (reference sequence). CDR3 sequence (DNA): TGTGCCAGCAGCTTAGGCTACCGCGAGGCCTCCTACAATGAGCAGTTCTTC. This translates into CASSLGYREASYNEQFF. Based on the CDR3 plus reference TRBV13 and TRBJ2-1, the full variable domain is AAGVIQSPRHLIKEKRETATLKCYPIPRHDTVYWYQQGPGQDPQFLISFYEKMQSDKGSIPDRFSAQQFSDYHSELNMSSLELGDSALYFCASSLGYREASYNEQFFGPGTRLTVL.

CDR3 in amino acids: CSAKDRTATEAFF. The CDR3, as DNA: TGCAGCGCTAAAGACAGGACGGCCACTGAAGCTTTCTTT. V usage is TRBV29-1 and J usage is TRBJ1-1, with a possible D match to TRBD1 (6 bases). This CDR3 is built from 13 residues. CDR1 and CDR2 from the germline V gene are SQVTM and ANQGSEA. V was cut by 7 bases and J by 4 bases, with 16 bases left in between.

The chain employs TRBV29-1 and TRBJ2-1, with TRBD1 matching over 8 bases. Germline lookup yields CDR1 SQVTM and CDR2 ANQGSEA. CDR3 length: 12 amino acids. The junction had 4 bases not matched to a gene; V was cut back by 7 bases and J by 5 bases. CDR3 loop: CSAGQVNNEQFF. As DNA, the CDR3 is TGCAGCGCGGGACAGGTTAACAATGAGCAGTTCTTC.

The chain employs TRBV29-1 and TRBJ2-2, with no clear D. Germline lookup yields CDR1 SQVTM and CDR2 ANQGSEA. The germline V and J ends were trimmed by 3 bases and 1 base, with 6 bases remaining between them. This CDR3 contains 13 residues. The CDR3 here is CSVEAENTGELFF. In DNA form, the CDR3 reads TGCAGCGTTGAGGCAGAGAACACCGGGGAGCTGTTTTTT.